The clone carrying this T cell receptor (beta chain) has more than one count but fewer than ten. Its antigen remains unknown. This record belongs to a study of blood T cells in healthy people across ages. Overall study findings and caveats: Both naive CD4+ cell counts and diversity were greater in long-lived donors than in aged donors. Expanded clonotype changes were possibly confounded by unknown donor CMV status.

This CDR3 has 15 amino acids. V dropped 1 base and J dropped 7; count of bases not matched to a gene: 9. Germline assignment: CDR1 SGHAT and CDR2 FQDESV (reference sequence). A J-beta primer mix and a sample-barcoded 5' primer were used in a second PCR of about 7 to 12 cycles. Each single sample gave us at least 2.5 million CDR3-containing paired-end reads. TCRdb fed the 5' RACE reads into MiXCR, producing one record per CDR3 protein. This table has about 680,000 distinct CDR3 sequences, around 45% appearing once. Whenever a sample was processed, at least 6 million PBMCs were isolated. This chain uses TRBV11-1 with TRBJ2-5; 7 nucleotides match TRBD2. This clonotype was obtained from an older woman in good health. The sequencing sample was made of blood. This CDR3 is CASSLEDGGRLTQYF. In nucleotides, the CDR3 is TGTGCCAGCAGCTTAGAAGATGGCGGGAGATTGACCCAGTACTTC. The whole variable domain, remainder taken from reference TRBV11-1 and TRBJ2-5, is EAEVAQSPRYKITEKSQAVAFWCDPISGHATLYWYRQILGQGPELLVQFQDESVVDDSQLPKDRFSAERLKGVDSTLKIQPAELGDSAMYLCASSLEDGGRLTQYFGPGTRLLVL.